The 24 T cell receptor beta chains presented below share a single source sample, sequenced in a study of shared clonotypes between healthy human individuals. TCRdb keeps only in-frame clones here, not all; method: immunoSEQ multiplex PCR. The sample contains around 990,000 clones, about 80% of which appear only once. Sequenced sample: memory CD4+ T cells from PBMCs. Specified subset: CD45RA-negative fraction. The receptor source for this set is a man between 18 and 29 years old in good health. Some clones in this sample may be carry-over from other donors' samples.

This clone was detected only once. The rearrangement joins TRBV20-1 to TRBJ2-7, with unresolved D. Germline V lookup: CDR1 DFQATT, CDR2 SNEGSKA (reference sequence). The CDR3 consists of 11 residues. Trimming pared 4 bases from V and 2 bases from J, leaving 6 bases between. CDR3 amino acids: CSATTTYEQYF. CDR3 in DNA: TGCAGTGCTACGACAACCTACGAGCAGTACTTC.

The chain uses TRBV2 and TRBJ1-1, with no clear D. Trimming cost V 11 bases and J 0 bases, with 13 bases left between them. The germline V gene encodes CDR1 SNHLY and CDR2 FYNNEI. The CDR3 loop spans 13 amino acids. DNA of the CDR3: TGTGCCTGCCAAGGAAGCATGAACACTGAAGCTTTCTTT. Translation: CACQGSMNTEAFF. Full variable domain (outside the CDR3, taken from reference TRBV2 and TRBJ1-1): EPEVTQTPSHQVTQMGQEVILRCVPISNHLYFYWYRQILGQKVEFLVSFYNNEISEKSEIFDDQFSVERPDGSNFTLKIRSTKLEDSAMYFCACQGSMNTEAFFGQGTRLTVV.

The chain is built from TRBV9 and TRBJ1-5; 7 bases map to TRBD1. This CDR3 has 15 residues. Germline-derived CDR1 and CDR2 are SGDLS and YYNGEE. J was trimmed by 7 bases and V by 4 bases; bases with no gene match: 11. CDR3 residues: CASSPGGQGGQPQHF. The CDR3 DNA follows: TGTGCCAGCAGCCCTGGGGGCCAGGGGGGCCAGCCCCAGCATTTT.

This sequence joins TRBV19 and TRBJ1-2; D unresolved. Germline V gene lookup returns CDR1 LNHDA and CDR2 SQIVND (reference sequence). The CDR3 loop spans 15 amino acids. V lost 6 bases and J lost 4, with 18 bases in between. The CDR3 nucleotides read TGTGCCAGTAGCCCCTGGGAAGGGAACCCCTATGGCTACACCTTC. Translation gives CASSPWEGNPYGYTF.

This clone showed up just once. The V call is TRBV7-8, the J call TRBJ1-5; no clear D. The CDR3 extends over 14 amino acids. With 1 base removed from V and 5 bases from J, the gap between germline ends came to 9 bases. Looked up from germline, CDR1 is SGHVS and CDR2 is FQNEAQ. The chain's CDR3 is CASSLVTGYQPQHF. CDR3 nucleotides: TGTGCCAGCAGCTTAGTCACGGGATATCAGCCCCAGCATTTT.

The chain has TRBV13 and TRBJ1-3, with 9 bases fitting TRBD1. The germline gives CDR1 PRHDT, CDR2 FYEKMQ (reference sequence). The CDR3 extends over 14 amino acids. Trimming at V came to 5 bases and at J to 6 bases, leaving 5 bases not matched to a gene. The CDR3 sequence is CASSPGTGLNTIYF. The CDR3 nucleotides read TGTGCCAGCAGCCCCGGGACAGGGTTAAACACCATATATTTT.

J is TRBJ1-5 and V is TRBV18; no clear D. V was cut by 3 bases and J by 4 bases, with 7 bases left in between. Looked up from germline, CDR1 is KGHSH and CDR2 is LQKENI. There are 13 residues in the CDR3. CDR3 sequence: CASSPDQNQPQHF. CDR3 sequence (DNA): TGTGCCAGCTCACCGGACCAAAATCAGCCCCAGCATTTT. Full variable domain (remainder filled in from reference TRBV18 and TRBJ1-5): NAGVMQNPRHLVRRRGQEARLRCSPMKGHSHVYWYRQLPEEGLKFMVYLQKENIIDESGMPKERFSAEFPKEGPSILRIQQVVRGDSAAYFCASSPDQNQPQHFGDGTRLSIL.

This sequence joins TRBV7-3 and TRBJ2-6; 7 bases map to TRBD1. The CDR3 has 16 residues. CDR1 is SGHTA, CDR2 FQGTGA, per germline. Unmatched junction bases numbered 3, after V lost 2 bases and J lost 2 bases. The CDR3 coding sequence is TGTGCCAGCAGCTTACCCGGGACAGCTGGGGCCAACGTCCTGACTTTC. Its translation: CASSLPGTAGANVLTF.

The chain recombines TRBV4-3 with TRBJ1-1; D remains unclear. This CDR3 has 14 residues. Trimming removed 3 bases from V and 7 bases from J, with 15 bases in between. Germline V gene lookup returns CDR1 LGHNA and CDR2 YSLEER. The CDR3 sequence: CASSHNHGLGEAFF. CDR3 nucleotide sequence: TGCGCCAGCAGCCATAATCACGGTTTAGGTGAAGCTTTCTTT.

The V call is TRBV6-6, the J call TRBJ2-2, with TRBD1 identical over 7 bases. The CDR3 spans 15 residues. J gave up 5 bases and V 2 bases, and 5 bases lay outside the gene matches. Germline CDR1 and CDR2: MNHNY and SVGAGI (reference sequence). This chain's CDR3 is CASSYPNRGTGELFF. In DNA, the CDR3 is TGTGCCAGCAGTTACCCTAACAGGGGAACCGGGGAGCTGTTTTTT.

This chain joins TRBV7-3 and TRBJ2-5; 8 bases are a match to TRBD2. The CDR3 consists of 15 residues. V lost 3 bases to trimming and J lost 5 bases; unmatched junction nucleotides: 8. Germline-derived CDR1 and CDR2 are SGHTA and FQGTGA. CDR3 region: CASSFGSGSGETQYF. In DNA form, the CDR3 reads TGTGCCAGCAGCTTTGGAAGCGGGAGCGGTGAGACCCAGTACTTC.

V and J are TRBV9 and TRBJ1-2; D possibly corresponds to TRBD1 (6 bases). Germline V CDR1 and CDR2: SGDLS, YYNGEE. The V end was cut by 4 bases, the J end by 14 bases, with 24 bases between. CDR3 size: 14 residues. The CDR3 region has the DNA TGTGCCAGCAGCCCGCACCTCCGACAGGCGGCGAGTACCTTC. Its protein is CASSPHLRQAASTF.

The V and J genes are TRBV25-1 and TRBJ2-6; D unclear. CDR1 is MGHDK, CDR2 SYGVNS, per germline. The CDR3 sequence is 13 residues long. V shed 7 bases and J shed 0 bases, with 4 bases lying between them. CDR3 region: CASTSSGANVLTF. Written as DNA, the CDR3 is TGTGCCAGCACCAGCTCTGGGGCCAACGTCCTGACTTTC.

The J gene is TRBJ2-3, the V gene TRBV12-5; no firm D call. CDR1 and CDR2 (germline): LGHNT, FRNRAP. This CDR3 is 12 amino acids long. V lost 6 bases, J lost 6 bases, and 10 bases lay in between. The CDR3 sequence is CASGKTQDTQYF. The CDR3 nucleotides read TGTGCTAGTGGCAAGACTCAGGATACGCAGTATTTT.

V is TRBV11-2 and J is TRBJ1-1, with D maybe TRBD1 (5 bases). This CDR3 comprises 15 residues. The germline CDR1 and CDR2 sequences are SGHAT and FQNNGV. Deletions cut 1 base from V and 3 bases from J, with 12 bases between. The CDR3 here is CASSLAGILDTEAFF. Written as DNA, the CDR3 is TGTGCCAGCAGCTTAGCAGGGATTCTAGACACTGAAGCTTTCTTT.

Comments on this clone: This likely reflects a read error, since a far larger clone is one base away. Other DNA sequences in this sample translate to the same CDR3. V usage is TRBV5-6 and J usage is TRBJ1-1; D uncertain. Germline CDR1 reads SGHDT; CDR2 reads YYEEEE. The CDR3 has 16 amino acids. The CDR3 spells CASSVGMGFLNTEAFF. CDR3 DNA: TGTGCCAGCAGCGTGGGGATGGGCTTTCTGAACACTGAAGCCTTCTTT.

This clone has more than one count but fewer than ten. The V and J genes are TRBV6-1 and TRBJ2-7, with unresolved D. Germline CDR1 is MNHNS and CDR2 is SASEGT. The CDR3 length is 11 residues. Between the trimmed V and J ends, which lost 5 bases and 3 bases, there was a span of 5 bases. The CDR3 DNA reads as TGTGCCAGCAGTCACTACTACGAGCAGTACTTC. This encodes CASSHYYEQYF.

Note on this clone: Germline is not matched at one junction end, which may reflect a read error. The chain uses TRBV28 and TRBJ2-3; 10 bases are shared with TRBD2. The germline CDR1 and CDR2 sequences are MDHEN and SYDVKM. The CDR3 consists of 14 residues. CDR3 coding DNA: TGTGCCAGCAGTTCACCGGGACTAGCGCCCCTCTGGGATTTT. Amino acid sequence: CASSSPGLAPLWDF.

V and J are TRBV19 and TRBJ2-7; 7 bases fit TRBD2. Germline trimming cut 9 bases from V and 2 bases from J; bases unmatched to any gene: 10. CDR3 length equals 14 residues. CDR1 is LNHDA, CDR2 SQIVND, per germline (reference sequence). In nucleotides, the CDR3 is TGTGCCAGCTCAGATTCCACTAGCGCCTACGAGCAGTACTTC. Translation gives CASSDSTSAYEQYF.

This chain links TRBV25-1 with TRBJ2-3, with 12 bases identical to TRBD1. This CDR3 is 16 amino acids long. Germline V CDR1 and CDR2: MGHDK, SYGVNS. With V trimmed by 6 bases and J by 1 base, 5 bases remained unmatched. CDR3 loop: CASSPGQGAGTDTQYF. DNA for the CDR3: TGTGCCAGCAGCCCGGGACAGGGGGCTGGCACAGATACGCAGTATTTT.

The CDR3 region is CASSSAGGDTQYF. In DNA, the CDR3 is TGTGCCAGCAGCTCGGCGGGGGGAGATACGCAGTATTTT. This chain uses TRBV7-9 with TRBJ2-3; TRBD2 matches 8 bases. V shed 4 bases and J 5 bases; nucleotides not matched to a gene: 2. Germline V gene sequence: CDR1 SEHNR, CDR2 FQNEAQ (reference sequence). This CDR3 contains 13 residues.

In DNA, the CDR3 is TGTGCCAGCATCGAGGGACTAGCGACCACCGGGGAGCTGTTTTTT. The encoded protein is CASIEGLATTGELFF. This chain connects TRBV28 to TRBJ2-2; 10 bases fit TRBD2. In germline, CDR1 is MDHEN, CDR2 SYDVKM. With V trimmed by 7 bases and J by 4 bases, 6 bases remained unmatched. The CDR3 totals 15 residues.

Worth noting for this clone: One end of the junction varies from germline; a read error may be responsible. The genes are TRBV6-1 and TRBJ1-2; 9 nucleotides line up with TRBD1. CDR1 and CDR2 (germline): MNHNS, SASEGT. The CDR3 contains 12 residues. The CDR3 coding sequence is TGCGGCGGGGGACAGGGCGCCTATGGCTACACCTTC. Encoded protein: CGGGQGAYGYTF.

Only a few counts were recorded for this clone. This chain uses TRBV9 with TRBJ1-1; weak D call: TRBD1 (6 bases). The CDR3 has 14 amino acids. V was pared by 4 bases and J by 4 bases, with 14 bases between. Germline V lookup: CDR1 SGDLS, CDR2 YYNGEE. The CDR3 region has the DNA TGTGCCAGCAGCCGAGGGGGGGCGAGCACTGAAGCTTTCTTT. Protein product: CASSRGGASTEAFF.